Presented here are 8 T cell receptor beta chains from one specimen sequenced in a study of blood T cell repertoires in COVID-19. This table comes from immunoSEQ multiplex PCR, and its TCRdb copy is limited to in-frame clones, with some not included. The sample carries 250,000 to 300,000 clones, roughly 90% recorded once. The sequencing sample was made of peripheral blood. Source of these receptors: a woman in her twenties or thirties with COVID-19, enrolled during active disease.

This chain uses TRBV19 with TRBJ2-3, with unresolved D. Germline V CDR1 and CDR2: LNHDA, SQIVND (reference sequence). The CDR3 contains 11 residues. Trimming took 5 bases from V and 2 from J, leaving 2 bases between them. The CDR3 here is CASSLTDTQYF. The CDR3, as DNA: TGTGCCAGTAGTCTCACAGATACGCAGTATTTT.

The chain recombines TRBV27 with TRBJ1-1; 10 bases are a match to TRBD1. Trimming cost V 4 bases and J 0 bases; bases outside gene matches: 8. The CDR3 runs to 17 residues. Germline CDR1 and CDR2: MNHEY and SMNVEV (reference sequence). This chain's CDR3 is CASSSRTGGTMNTEAFF. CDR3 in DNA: TGTGCCAGCAGTTCTAGGACAGGGGGGACCATGAACACTGAAGCTTTCTTT.

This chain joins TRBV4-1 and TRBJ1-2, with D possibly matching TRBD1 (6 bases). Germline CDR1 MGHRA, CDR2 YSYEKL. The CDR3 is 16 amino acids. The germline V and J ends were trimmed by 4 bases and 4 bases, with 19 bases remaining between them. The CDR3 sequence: CASSPSGQMILYGYTF. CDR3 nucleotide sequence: TGCGCCAGCAGCCCGAGCGGACAGATGATACTCTATGGCTACACCTTC.

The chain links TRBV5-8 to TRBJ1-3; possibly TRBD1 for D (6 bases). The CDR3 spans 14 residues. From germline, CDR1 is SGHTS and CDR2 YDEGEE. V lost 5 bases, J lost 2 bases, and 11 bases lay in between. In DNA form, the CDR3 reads TGTGCCAGCAGGGCGACAGGAGCTGGAAACACCATATATTTT. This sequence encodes CASRATGAGNTIYF.

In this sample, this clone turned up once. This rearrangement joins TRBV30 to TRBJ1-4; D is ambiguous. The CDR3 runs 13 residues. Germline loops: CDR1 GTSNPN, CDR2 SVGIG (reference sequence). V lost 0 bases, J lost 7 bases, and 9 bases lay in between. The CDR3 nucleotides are TGTGCCTGGAGTGTAGGAGAGGGTGAAAAACTGTTTTTT. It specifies CAWSVGEGEKLFF. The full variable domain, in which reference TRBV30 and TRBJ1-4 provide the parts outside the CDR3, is SQTIHQWPATLVQPVGSPLSLECTVEGTSNPNLYWYRQAAGRGLQLLFYSVGIGQISSEVPQNLSASRPQDRQFILSSKKLLLSDSGFYLCAWSVGEGEKLFFGSGTQLSVL.

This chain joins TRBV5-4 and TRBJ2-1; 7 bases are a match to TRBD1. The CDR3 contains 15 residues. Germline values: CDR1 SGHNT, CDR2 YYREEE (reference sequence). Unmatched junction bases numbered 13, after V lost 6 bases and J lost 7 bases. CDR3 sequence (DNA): TGTGCCAGCACCCCAGAGGGGGACAGTGGAAATGAGCAGTTCTTC. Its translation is CASTPEGDSGNEQFF.

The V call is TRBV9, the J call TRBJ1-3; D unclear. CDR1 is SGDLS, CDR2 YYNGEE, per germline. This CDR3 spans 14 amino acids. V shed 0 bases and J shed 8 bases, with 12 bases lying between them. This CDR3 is CASSVVDSADTIYF. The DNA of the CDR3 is TGTGCCAGCAGCGTAGTAGATTCCGCGGACACCATATATTTT. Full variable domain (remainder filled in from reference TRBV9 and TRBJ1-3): DSGVTQTPKHLITATGQRVTLRCSPRSGDLSVYWYQQSLDQGLQFLIQYYNGEERAKGNILERFSAQQFPDLHSELNLSSLELGDSALYFCASSVVDSADTIYFGEGSWLTVV.

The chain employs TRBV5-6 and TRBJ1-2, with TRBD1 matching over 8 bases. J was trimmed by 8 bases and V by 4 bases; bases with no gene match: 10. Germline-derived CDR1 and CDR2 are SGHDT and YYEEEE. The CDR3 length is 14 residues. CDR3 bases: TGTGCCAGCAGCCCCTGGGGGACAGGAGGGGGCTACACCTTC. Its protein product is CASSPWGTGGGYTF.